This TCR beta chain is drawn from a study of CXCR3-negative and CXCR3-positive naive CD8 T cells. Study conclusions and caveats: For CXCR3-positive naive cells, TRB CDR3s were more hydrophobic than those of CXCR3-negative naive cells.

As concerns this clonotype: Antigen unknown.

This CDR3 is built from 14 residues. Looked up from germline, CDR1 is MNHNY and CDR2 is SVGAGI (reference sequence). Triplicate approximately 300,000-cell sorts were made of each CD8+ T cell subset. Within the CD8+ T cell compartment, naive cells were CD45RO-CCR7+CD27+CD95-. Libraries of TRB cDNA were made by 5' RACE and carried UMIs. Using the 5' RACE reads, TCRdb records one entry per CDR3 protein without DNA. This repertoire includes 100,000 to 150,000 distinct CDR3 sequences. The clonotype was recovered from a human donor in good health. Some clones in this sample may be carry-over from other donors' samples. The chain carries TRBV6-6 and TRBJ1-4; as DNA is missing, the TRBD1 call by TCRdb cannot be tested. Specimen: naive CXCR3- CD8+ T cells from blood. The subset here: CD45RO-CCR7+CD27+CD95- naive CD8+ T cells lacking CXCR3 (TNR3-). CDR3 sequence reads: CASRDLGEGEKLFF.